This T cell receptor beta chain is from a study of blood T cell repertoires in COVID-19. Residents of about two dozen US areas, aged roughly 18 to 89 years, made up the participants. Participants in the exposed group had met a COVID-19 case in the 2 weeks before joining the study. Measured with immunoSEQ multiplex PCR; TCRdb has only the in-frame clones, and not every one. The data contain around 400,000 clones, roughly 84% of them seen just once; the ten biggest clones take up roughly 1.4%. Germline CDR1 SNHLY, CDR2 FYNNEI. The CDR3 consists of 17 residues. V lost 4 bases to trimming and J lost 0 bases; unmatched junction nucleotides: 6.

The sample taken for sequencing was PBMCs or T cells enriched from blood (not recorded which). The rearrangement uses TRBV2 and TRBJ2-5, with TRBD2 matching 12 bases. The receptor was derived from a woman aged 18-29 years who had been exposed to COVID-19. This CDR3 is CASSVGGLAGNQETQYF. As DNA, the CDR3 is TGTGCCAGCAGTGTGGGAGGACTAGCGGGGAACCAAGAGACCCAGTACTTC.